These T cell receptor beta chains were read from a single sample in a study of tumor-infiltrating lymphocytes in primary liver carcinoma. One entry per CDR3 protein, called by TCRdb with MiXCR from the multiplex PCR reads. The sample comprises about 310,000 distinct CDR3 sequences, almost 60% of which are singletons, and about a sixth rests with the top ten. Sequenced: peripheral blood. These receptor sequences come from a woman aged 25 to 39 with primary liver carcinoma and hepatitis B virus infection. CDR3s include the opening cysteine and the closing phenylalanine or tryptophan. Fields, in order: D gene, V gene, CDR3 protein. A D gene is named only where the DNA matches it firmly.

>-|TRBV7-9
CASSGLANNEQFF
>TRBD2|TRBV5-4
CASSLSALAGETQYF
>-|TRBV11-2
CAGSAGPKNTEAFF
>-|TRBV6-1
CASSEVGERYNSPPHF
>-|TRBV6-5
CASSYSLIILGSGGEAFF
>-|TRBV7-9
CASSLVGIYNEQFF
>-|TRBV28
CASSLVQGSQETQHF
>-|TRBV7-3
CASSYEGERRADTQYF
>-|TRBV14
CASSLGGAWHTDTQYF
>TRBD1|TRBV4-1
CASSQGQGPSSEQYF
>TRBD1|TRBV6-2/TRBV6-3
CASSYATGSSQPQHF
>TRBD1|TRBV4-1
CASSQGDRTYNEQFF
>-|TRBV5-1
CASSRDRSTNEKLFF
>-|TRBV5-5
CACSLAETREQYF
>-|TRBV28
CASSLTESNQPQHF
>-|TRBV5-5
CASSFSGGGTEAFF
>-|TRBV6-1
CASRPTGNYEQYF
>TRBD1|TRBV24-1
CATSRGQGVGNEQFF
>TRBD1|TRBV12-3/TRBV12-4
CASSFHWVRDREITNTEAFF
>-|TRBV28
CTSSSKWGAGNTIYF
>TRBD2|TRBV4-1
CASSRDGSGRVYNEQFF
>-|TRBV29-1
CSVQIHQRIADTQYF
>TRBD2|TRBV29-1
CSVGLAVVLDNEQFF
>TRBD2|TRBV5-1
CAGSQGTSETDTQYF
>-|TRBV6-1
CASSDRVSEAQYF
>TRBD2|TRBV4-1
CASSQTSGGEETKYF
>TRBD2|TRBV30
CARSVSLAGDNEQFF
>TRBD2|TRBV6-6
CASTSILAGVSEQYF
>-|TRBV6-5
CASSPQGGLEWFF
>TRBD2|TRBV11-2
CASSLSLADVREQYF
>TRBD1|TRBV5-5
CASSTPGTGDYEQYF
>TRBD1|TRBV28
CASSPGQARRTQYF
>TRBD1|TRBV7-8
CASSLRDRGNNQPQHF
>-|TRBV15
CATSRALEHTQYF
>TRBD2|TRBV6-5
CASSFPGTSIYEQYF
>-|TRBV4-3
CASSQGAGDTQYF
>TRBD2|TRBV29-1
CSVRLGGVHEHYF
>TRBD2|TRBV12-3/TRBV12-4
CASSPRTSGRYEQFF
>TRBD2|TRBV11-2
CASSWASGDNELSF
>TRBD2|TRBV14
CVSSQEIWTSGNTVELFF
>TRBD1|TRBV11-1
CASSRDRGMNTEAFF
>TRBD1|TRBV6-5
CASSVTGGAYEQYF
>-|TRBV5-1
CASSSRGGEDTNEKLFF
>-|TRBV11-2
CTSSLSPTEQYF
>TRBD1|TRBV5-1
CASSLRETGIYNEQFF
>-|TRBV7-9
CASRFEAREQYF
>TRBD2|TRBV4-3
CASSHNVAGIADTQYF
>-|TRBV5-5
CASSFSISAETQYF
>-|TRBV4-3
CASSQDPSNQPQLF
>-|TRBV14
CASSQEGSTGEKLFF
>-|TRBV5-1
CASSWRASTDTQYF
>TRBD1|TRBV14
CTSSQEWTGEQFF
>-|TRBV5-1
CASSLKGAPYYGYTF
>TRBD2|TRBV28
CASSTLAAISYEQYF
>-|TRBV29-1
CSVAGGRPNTEAFF